The clone carrying this T cell receptor beta chain appeared a single time. The antigen remains undetermined. The entry originates in a study of T cells in Graves' hyperthyroidism and ophthalmopathy. Study as a whole: The authors collected peripheral blood at initial diagnosis, before any treatment.

The CDR3 has 14 amino acids. The V end was cut by 2 bases, the J end by 5 bases, with 12 bases between. Germline lookup yields CDR1 SGDLS and CDR2 YYNGEE. Findings and caveats of the study: Stable hyperthyroidism was separated from ophthalmopathy by a model based on 13 V-J features.

The TCR beta CDR3 regions underwent amplification using RNA transcripts as the source. When the TCR CDR3 underwent first-round RT-PCR, the HTBI primer set was used. TCRdb used MiXCR to reprocess the multiplex PCR reads, holding one entry per CDR3 protein. The repertoire includes around 600,000 distinct CDR3 sequences, approximately 15% of them detected once, and about 7% sits in the top ten. The chain couples TRBV9 to TRBJ2-3; D gene ambiguous. The receptor comes from a woman aged 18-29 years with Graves' ophthalmopathy. Sequencing input: blood. CDR3 region: CASSVALQGDTQYF. The CDR3 bases are TGTGCCAGCAGCGTCGCACTTCAAGGAGATACGCAGTATTTT.